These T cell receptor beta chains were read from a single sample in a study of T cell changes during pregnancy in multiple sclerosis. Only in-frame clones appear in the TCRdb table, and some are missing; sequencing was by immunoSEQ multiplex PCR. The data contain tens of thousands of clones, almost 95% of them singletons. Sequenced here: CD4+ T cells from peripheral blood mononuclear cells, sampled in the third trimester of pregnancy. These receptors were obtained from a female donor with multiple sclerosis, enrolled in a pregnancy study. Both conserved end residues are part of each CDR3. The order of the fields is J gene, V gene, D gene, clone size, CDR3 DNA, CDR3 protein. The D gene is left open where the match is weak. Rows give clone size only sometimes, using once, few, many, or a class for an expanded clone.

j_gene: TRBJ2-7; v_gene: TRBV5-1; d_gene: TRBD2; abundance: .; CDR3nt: TGCGCCAGCAGCCGACTAGCGGGAGGGCTTAACGAGCAGTACTTC; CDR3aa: CASSRLAGGLNEQYF
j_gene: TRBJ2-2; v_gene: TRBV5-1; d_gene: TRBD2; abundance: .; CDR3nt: TGCGCCAGCAGCTTAGGACTAGCGGCGAACACCGGGGAGCTGTTTTTT; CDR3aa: CASSLGLAANTGELFF
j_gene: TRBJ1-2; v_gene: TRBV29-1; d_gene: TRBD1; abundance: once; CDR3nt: TGCAGCGTCCTCGGGACAGGGGGCGGCTATGGCTACACCTTC; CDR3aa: CSVLGTGGGYGYTF
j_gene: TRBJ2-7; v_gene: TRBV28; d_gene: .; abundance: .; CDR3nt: TGTGCCAGCAGCCCCCCCAACACCTTAACCTACGAGCAGTACTTC; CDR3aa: CASSPPNTLTYEQYF
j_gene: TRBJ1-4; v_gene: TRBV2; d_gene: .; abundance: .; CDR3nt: TGTGCCAGCAGTCTAGGGGGAACTAATGAAAAACTGTTTTTT; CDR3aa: CASSLGGTNEKLFF
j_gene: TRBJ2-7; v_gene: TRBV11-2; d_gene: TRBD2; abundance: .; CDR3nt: TGTGCCAGCAGCTTAGAATCGACTAGCGGATATTACGAGCAGTACTTC; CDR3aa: CASSLESTSGYYEQYF
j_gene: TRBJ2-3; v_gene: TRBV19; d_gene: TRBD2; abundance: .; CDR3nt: TGTGCCAGTACGACGGGAGGGCTTACAGATACGCAGTATTTT; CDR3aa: CASTTGGLTDTQYF
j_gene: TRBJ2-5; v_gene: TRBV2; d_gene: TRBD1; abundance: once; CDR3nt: TGTGCCAGCAGTGGGCAGCCGGGACAGCTCCAAGAGACCCAGTACTTC; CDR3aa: CASSGQPGQLQETQYF
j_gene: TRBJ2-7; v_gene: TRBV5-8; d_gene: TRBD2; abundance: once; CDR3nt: TGTGCCAGCAGCCTCGGGGGGGGGTACGAGCAGTACTTC; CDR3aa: CASSLGGGYEQYF
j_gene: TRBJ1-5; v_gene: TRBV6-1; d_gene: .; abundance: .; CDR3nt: TGTGCCAGCAGTGAAGATAGGCCCCAGCATTTT; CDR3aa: CASSEDRPQHF
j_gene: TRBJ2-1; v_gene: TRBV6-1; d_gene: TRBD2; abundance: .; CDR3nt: TGTGCCAGCAGTGACATGGCGGGAGGTGTTGAGCAGTTCTTC; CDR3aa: CASSDMAGGVEQFF
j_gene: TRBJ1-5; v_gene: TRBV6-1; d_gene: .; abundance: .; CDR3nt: TGTGCCAGCAGTGAAAGCGCAGGGGAGTATAGCAATCAGCCCCAGCATTTT; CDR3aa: CASSESAGEYSNQPQHF
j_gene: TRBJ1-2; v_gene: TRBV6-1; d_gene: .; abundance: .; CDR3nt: TGTGCCAGCAGTAACGGAGGTAGTTGGGGCTACACCTTC; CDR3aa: CASSNGGSWGYTF
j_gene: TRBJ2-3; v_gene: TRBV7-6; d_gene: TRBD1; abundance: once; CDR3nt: TGTGCCAGCAGCTTAAACGGTCGGCAGGGGGACACAGATACGCAGTATTTT; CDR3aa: CASSLNGRQGDTDTQYF
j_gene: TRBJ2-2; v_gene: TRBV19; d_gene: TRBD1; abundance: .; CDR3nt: TGTGCCAGTAGAACACAGGGGGACACCGGGGAGCTGTTTTTT; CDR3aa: CASRTQGDTGELFF